This T cell receptor beta chain was retrieved from a study of cytomegalovirus exposure and HLA in healthy donors. Study-wide background: The 120 validation repertoires, a later analysis reported, used the same platform as the 666 first-cohort repertoires. The study's findings and limits: The study recorded 150 to 200 TCR beta chains that were cytomegalovirus-associated. Rare sequences made up most TCRs, while some public TCRs were found in many donors.

The data were produced by immunoSEQ multiplex PCR, yet TCRdb's version contains in-frame clones alone and is incomplete. Of about 150,000 clones detected, 86% appear once; the ten largest clones hold approximately 2.2%. With respect to this clone: Its cognate antigen is unknown.

The CDR3 has 18 residues. Germline V CDR1 and CDR2: MNHEY, SMNVEV (reference sequence). With V trimmed by 6 bases and J by 7 bases, 22 bases remained unmatched. Sample: PBMCs. This chain links TRBV27 with TRBJ2-7; 9 bases are shared with TRBD2. This clonotype was sampled from a human donor in good health. The CDR3 region is CASSKRANLAGPQGEQYF. CDR3 sequence (DNA): TGTGCCAGCAGCAAACGCGCCAACCTAGCGGGACCCCAAGGGGAGCAGTACTTC.